The 8 T cell receptor beta chains presented below share a single source sample, sequenced in a study of human CD8 memory T cell subsets. UMI-labeled 5' RACE produced the TCR beta libraries. TCRdb reprocessed the 5' RACE reads, with one entry per CDR3 protein and no DNA. The sample includes roughly 5,400 distinct CDR3 sequences. The sample was CD8+ T cells from PBMCs. These receptors were taken from a human donor in good health.

CDR3 protein: CASSLRQGWYNEQFF. The chain carries TRBV7-9 and TRBJ2-1; TCRdb proposes TRBD1, but this gene call is untestable without DNA. The CDR3 consists of 15 residues. Per germline, CDR1 SEHNR and CDR2 FQNEAQ (reference sequence).

Its frequency marks this clonotype as medium-sized. The chain uses TRBV14 and TRBJ2-1; TCRdb names TRBD1, which stays unverified in the absence of DNA. The CDR3 is 16 amino acids. Germline-derived CDR1 and CDR2 are SGHDN and FVKESK. This chain's CDR3 is CASSQDETDSYNEQFF.

This clonotype is called medium-sized based on its frequency. This chain links TRBV19 with TRBJ2-1; TCRdb's D call of TRBD1 is untestable without DNA. CDR1 is LNHDA and CDR2 is SQIVND in the germline V gene (reference sequence). The length of the CDR3 is 15 residues. This chain's CDR3 is CASSISDRVYNEQFF.

This chain joins TRBV6-5 and TRBJ1-2; TCRdb designates TRBD1, a call that cannot be tested without DNA. The germline V gene encodes CDR1 MNHEY and CDR2 SVGAGI. The CDR3 covers 14 residues. CDR3 loop: CASSGGTDSYGYTF.

V usage is TRBV3-1 and J usage is TRBJ2-3; absent DNA, TCRdb's TRBD2 call cannot be checked. Germline V CDR1 and CDR2: LGHDT, YNNKEL (reference sequence). The CDR3 is 18 residues long. CDR3 region: CASSHGLAGAVSTDTQYF.

The rearrangement joins TRBV7-9 to TRBJ2-3; TCRdb picks TRBD1, but there is no DNA to check that call. This CDR3 spans 14 amino acids. Germline V gives CDR1 SEHNR, CDR2 FQNEAQ (reference sequence). This CDR3 is CASSLVRGADTQYF.

This sequence joins TRBV5-1 and TRBJ2-1; the TCRdb call, TRBD1, lacks DNA for checking. CDR1 is SGHRS and CDR2 is YFSETQ in the germline V gene. The CDR3 runs 14 residues. CDR3 sequence: CASSFGGGADEQFF.

The V and J genes are TRBV6-2 or TRBV6-3 and TRBJ2-5. Germline V gene sequence: CDR1 MNHEY, CDR2 SVGEGT. The CDR3 consists of 12 residues. Here the CDR3 reads CASSPTSWTQYF.